Following are 21 T cell receptor beta chains from one sample sequenced in a study of cytomegalovirus exposure and HLA in healthy donors. PCR used 60 Vbeta primers and 13 Jbeta primers. TCRdb's copy holds only in-frame clones and misses some; the assay was immunoSEQ multiplex PCR. The table has more than 110,000 clones, approximately 79% seen once. Material: PBMCs. The receptors come from a man aged 18 to 35 in good health and CMV-seronegative.

The J gene is TRBJ1-2, the V gene TRBV4-2; D ambiguous. Germline assignment: CDR1 LGHNA and CDR2 YNFKEQ. This CDR3 has 16 amino acids. Trimming removed 0 bases at V and 3 bases at J, with 14 bases between. CDR3: CASSQDLRQNYYGYTF. The CDR3 nucleotides read TGTGCCAGCAGCCAAGATCTGCGGCAGAACTACTATGGCTACACCTTC.

This chain links TRBV30 with TRBJ2-1, with 9 positions matching TRBD1. V lost 3 bases to trimming and J lost 9 bases; unmatched junction nucleotides: 12. The germline gives CDR1 GTSNPN, CDR2 SVGIG (reference sequence). The CDR3 has 15 amino acids. For the CDR3, the DNA is TGTGCCTGGAGGGGGGTGGGACAGGGAGGGAGTGAGCAGTTCTTC. It specifies CAWRGVGQGGSEQFF.

V gene TRBV5-8 combines with J gene TRBJ2-7; 7 bases map to TRBD1. Trimming removed 1 base from V and 0 bases from J; junction bases left unmatched: 1. CDR1 is SGHTS and CDR2 is YDEGEE in the germline V gene. CDR3 length: 14 amino acids. In DNA form, the CDR3 reads TGTGCCAGCAGCTTGACAGGGGCCTCCTACGAGCAGTACTTC. Translated, it gives CASSLTGASYEQYF.

The chain uses TRBV7-2 and TRBJ2-7; tentatively, D is TRBD1 (5 bases). Trimming shortened V by 5 bases and J by 2 bases, and 13 bases separated the two germline ends. This CDR3 has 14 residues. Germline V CDR1 and CDR2: SGHTA, FQGNSA. The CDR3 DNA is TGTGCCAGCAGCCTACAGGTTCTTACCTACGAGCAGTACTTC. Translation gives CASSLQVLTYEQYF. The whole variable domain, remainder taken from reference TRBV7-2 and TRBJ2-7, is GAGVSQSPSNKVTEKGKDVELRCDPISGHTALYWYRQSLGQGLEFLIYFQGNSAPDKSGLPSDRFSAERTGGSVSTLTIQRTQQEDSAVYLCASSLQVLTYEQYFGPGTRLTVT.

The gene calls are TRBV6-6 and TRBJ1-3; D is perhaps TRBD1 (6 bases). Per the germline V gene, CDR1 is MNHNY and CDR2 is SVGAGI (reference sequence). The ends were cut back, 5 bases at V and 0 bases at J, with 14 bases in the middle. The length of the CDR3 is 16 residues. The CDR3 loop reads CASSGGGRFSGNTIYF. CDR3 nucleotide sequence: TGTGCCAGCAGTGGGGGGGGGCGATTCTCTGGAAACACCATATATTTT.

The genes are TRBV19 and TRBJ1-5; possible D gene TRBD1, 6 bases. Per the germline V gene, CDR1 is LNHDA and CDR2 is SQIVND (reference sequence). The CDR3 extends over 14 amino acids. The V end was cut by 4 bases, the J end by 7 bases, with 14 bases between. In nucleotides, the CDR3 is TGTGCCAGTAGTACAGGGGCCCTCGGGCAGCCCCAGCATTTT. Protein product: CASSTGALGQPQHF.

This chain joins TRBV7-3 and TRBJ2-5; 10 nucleotides align to TRBD2. CDR1 is SGHTA, CDR2 FQGTGA, per germline. The V gene end was trimmed by 5 bases and the J gene end by 5 bases; junction bases not matched to a gene: 20. The CDR3 length is 19 residues. The CDR3 region is CASSPVGRASGGAGETQYF. The CDR3 DNA reads as TGTGCCAGCAGCCCAGTCGGTCGGGCGAGCGGGGGGGCCGGTGAGACCCAGTACTTC.

The rearrangement uses TRBV7-9 and TRBJ1-1; tentatively, D is TRBD1 (6 bases). V was cut by 1 base and J by 1 base, with 10 bases left in between. The CDR3 is made up of 15 amino acids. Germline CDR1 and CDR2: SEHNR and FQNEAQ (reference sequence). CDR3: CASSLVGAGNTEAFF. The DNA of the CDR3 is TGTGCCAGCAGCTTAGTGGGGGCGGGGAACACTGAAGCTTTCTTT.

This chain links TRBV7-2 with TRBJ2-2; D might be TRBD1 (5 bases). From germline, CDR1 is SGHTA and CDR2 FQGNSA. V was clipped by 5 bases and J by 3 bases, with 10 bases between them. The CDR3 loop spans 14 amino acids. The CDR3: CASSRAQDTGELFF. For the CDR3, the DNA is TGTGCCAGCAGCCGCGCACAGGACACCGGGGAGCTGTTTTTT. Full variable domain (outside the CDR3, taken from reference TRBV7-2 and TRBJ2-2): GAGVSQSPSNKVTEKGKDVELRCDPISGHTALYWYRQSLGQGLEFLIYFQGNSAPDKSGLPSDRFSAERTGGSVSTLTIQRTQQEDSAVYLCASSRAQDTGELFFGEGSRLTVL.

This clone has a handful of counts. The chain recombines TRBV11-2 with TRBJ1-1, with 9 bases lining up with TRBD1. The J segment lost 3 bases and the V segment lost 3 bases, leaving 5 bases of the junction unmatched. Germline lookup yields CDR1 SGHAT and CDR2 FQNNGV. CDR3 length: 15 residues. The CDR3 spells CASSLGQGWDTEAFF. Here the CDR3 DNA reads TGTGCCAGCAGCTTGGGACAGGGTTGGGACACTGAAGCTTTCTTT. The whole variable domain, filled in from reference TRBV11-2 and TRBJ1-1, reads EAGVAQSPRYKIIEKRQSVAFWCNPISGHATLYWYQQILGQGPKLLIQFQNNGVVDDSQLPKDRFSAERLKGVDSTLKIQPAKLEDSAVYLCASSLGQGWDTEAFFGQGTRLTVV.

This sequence joins TRBV13 and TRBJ1-2; D may be TRBD1 (5 bases). The CDR3 extends over 14 amino acids. Germline V lookup: CDR1 PRHDT, CDR2 FYEKMQ (reference sequence). The ends were cut back, 0 bases at V and 4 bases at J, with 9 bases in the middle. CDR3 bases: TGTGCCAGCAGCTTAGGCCGGGGGGGCTATGGCTACACCTTC. It translates to CASSLGRGGYGYTF.

This chain connects TRBV6-1 to TRBJ1-1; D is ambiguous. The CDR3 has 12 residues. Trimming stripped 6 bases from V and 3 bases from J, with 8 bases between. The V gene's germline CDR1 is MNHNS and CDR2 SASEGT. In DNA, the CDR3 is TGTGCCAGCAGGGTCGGGGACACTGAAGCTTTCTTT. Encoded protein: CASRVGDTEAFF.

The chain has TRBV9 and TRBJ2-2; no reliable D call. Looked up from germline, CDR1 is SGDLS and CDR2 is YYNGEE. Trimming took off 3 bases at V and 6 bases at J, with 18 bases between the two ends. This CDR3 spans 16 amino acids. The CDR3 loop reads CASSGARSLLAGELFF. In DNA form, the CDR3 reads TGTGCCAGCAGCGGGGCCCGATCCCTACTCGCCGGGGAGCTGTTTTTT.

The chain carries TRBV2 and TRBJ2-7; TRBD1 aligns across 7 bases. Unmatched junction bases numbered 15, after V lost 7 bases and J lost 6 bases. The CDR3 has 15 residues. In germline, CDR1 is SNHLY, CDR2 FYNNEI. CDR3 sequence: CASTKPTGMVSEQYF. In DNA, the CDR3 is TGTGCCAGCACGAAACCGACAGGGATGGTAAGCGAGCAGTACTTC.

The V call is TRBV7-9, the J call TRBJ2-5; 10 bases map to TRBD1. The J call is in doubt because the DNA end fits TRBJ2-7 better. The V gene's germline CDR1 is SEHNR and CDR2 FQNEAQ (reference sequence). The CDR3 extends over 16 amino acids. CDR3 in DNA: TGTGCCAGCAGCTTTAATGGGGACAGGGGAACCTACGAGCAGTACTTC. Protein product: CASSFNGDRGTYEQYF.

This chain joins TRBV5-4 and TRBJ2-1, with TRBD2 matching over 12 bases. Germline loops: CDR1 SGHNT, CDR2 YYREEE (reference sequence). V lost 4 bases and J lost 9; bases outside the gene matches: 14. CDR3 length: 17 amino acids. In DNA form, the CDR3 reads TGTGCCAGCAGCCCTTCTAGCGGGGGGGCTAGATTGGCTGAGCAGTTCTTC. It yields the protein CASSPSSGGARLAEQFF.

The chain links TRBV27 to TRBJ1-1; D uncertain. CDR1 and CDR2 (germline): MNHEY, SMNVEV (reference sequence). The CDR3 runs to 15 residues. V lost 3 bases and J lost 0, with 11 bases in between. The CDR3 DNA follows: TGTGCCAGCAGTTTGACTAGAGGGATGAACACTGAAGCTTTCTTT. It yields the protein CASSLTRGMNTEAFF.

This chain connects TRBV14 to TRBJ2-2, with TRBD1 identical over 7 bases. V lost 8 bases, J lost 6 bases, and 6 bases stayed unmatched. The V gene's germline CDR1 is SGHDN and CDR2 FVKESK. This CDR3 is built from 13 residues. The CDR3 sequence is CASGLQGPGELFF. CDR3 bases: TGTGCCAGCGGCTTACAGGGGCCCGGGGAGCTGTTTTTT.

This clone was observed a few times. In the same sample, other DNA sequences code for this CDR3. The chain has TRBV9 and TRBJ1-1, with D hard to call. The CDR3 loop spans 13 amino acids. CDR1 and CDR2 from the germline V gene are SGDLS and YYNGEE. Deletions cut 0 bases from V and 1 base from J, with 4 bases between. This CDR3 is CASSVGRNTEAFF. DNA of the CDR3: TGTGCCAGCAGCGTAGGTCGGAACACTGAAGCTTTCTTT.

The chain is built from TRBV6-1 and TRBJ2-5, with D possibly TRBD2 on 5 matching bases. Matching the DNA end better, TRBJ2-7 makes the J call doubtful. The CDR3 extends over 19 amino acids. CDR1 and CDR2 from the germline V gene are MNHNS and SASEGT. CDR3 DNA sequence: TGTGCCAGCAGTGAAAGGTACGCCGGGGTACTCAACCGCGCCTACGAGCAGTACTTC. Encoded protein: CASSERYAGVLNRAYEQYF.

The count of this clone is one. J is TRBJ2-1 and V is TRBV18; D gene uncertain. CDR1 is KGHSH and CDR2 is LQKENI in the germline V gene. V shed 3 bases and J shed 7 bases, with 4 bases lying between them. This CDR3 is 11 amino acids long. CDR3 DNA: TGTGCCAGCTCACCCGGGAATGAGCAGTTCTTC. This gives the protein CASSPGNEQFF.